This T cell receptor (beta chain) was found in a study of blood T cell repertoires in COVID-19. In the study overall: From T cells, B-cell-depleted T cells, or PBMCs came the material, which was cDNA or gDNA.

Some clones are missing from TCRdb's copy, which holds only in-frame ones; the method was immunoSEQ multiplex PCR. The table lists 490,000 or so clones, 70% to 90% of them singletons, with approximately 1.8% in the top ten. V trimming: 0 bases; J trimming: 12 bases; junction bases outside the gene matches: 7. In germline, CDR1 is LGHNA, CDR2 YSLEER. This CDR3 region has 15 residues. This receptor was identified in a woman in her 40s who had recovered from COVID-19. V is TRBV4-3 and J is TRBJ2-6; 8 bases match TRBD1. The sample was PBMCs or T cells enriched from blood (not recorded which). The CDR3 here is CASSQDPGGHTVLTF. In DNA form, the CDR3 reads TGCGCCAGCAGCCAAGATCCAGGGGGCCATACCGTCCTGACTTTC.